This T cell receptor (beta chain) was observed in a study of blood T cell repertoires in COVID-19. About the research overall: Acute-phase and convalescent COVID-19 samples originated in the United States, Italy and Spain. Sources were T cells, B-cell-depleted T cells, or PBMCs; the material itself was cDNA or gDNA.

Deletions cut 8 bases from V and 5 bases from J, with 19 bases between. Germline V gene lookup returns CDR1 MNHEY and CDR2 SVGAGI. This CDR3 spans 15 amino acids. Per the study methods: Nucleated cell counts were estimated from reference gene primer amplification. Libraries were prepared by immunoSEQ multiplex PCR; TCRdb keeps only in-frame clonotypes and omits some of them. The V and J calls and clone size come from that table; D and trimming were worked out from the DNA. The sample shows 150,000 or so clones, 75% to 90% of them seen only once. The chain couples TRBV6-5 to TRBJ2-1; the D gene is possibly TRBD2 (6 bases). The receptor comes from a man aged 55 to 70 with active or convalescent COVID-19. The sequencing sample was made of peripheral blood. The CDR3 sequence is CASGGVPYDDNEQFF. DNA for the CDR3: TGTGCCAGCGGCGGGGTACCCTACGACGACAATGAGCAGTTCTTC.